This T cell receptor (beta chain) appears in the sequencing data of a study of T cell responses to AZD1222 COVID-19 vaccine. V lost 6 bases, J lost 5 bases, and 26 bases stayed unmatched. Germline CDR1 reads MDHEN; CDR2 reads SYDVKM. The CDR3 is 20 residues long. Sequencing used immunoSEQ multiplex PCR; TCRdb keeps in-frame clones, though not all of them. This table has roughly 170,000 clones, 85% to 95% appearing once. This rearrangement joins TRBV28 to TRBJ1-2, with 8 bases identical to TRBD1. The sequence derives from an adult who received the AZD1222 COVID-19 vaccine. Sample: peripheral blood, taken 28 days after the second AZD1222 dose. The CDR3 DNA reads as TGTGCCAGCAGCGTGCTACATTTTCTGGACAGGGTAGGAGTTACTTATGGCTACACCTTC. Its translation is CASSVLHFLDRVGVTYGYTF.